The 19 T cell receptor beta chains below all came from one sample that was sequenced in a study of a mutant IDH1 vaccine in newly diagnosed glioma. This sample's time point: week 35, safety follow-up. With topical imiquimod, each dose of the vaccine consisted of 300 ug of mutant IDH1 20-mer peptide. Assay used: immunoSEQ multiplex PCR; TCRdb lists only in-frame clones, some missing. The table lists about 74,000 clones, approximately 86% of them singletons. These receptors have no known antigen. The starting material was PBMCs, obtained from a glioma patient whose treatment included an IDH1 peptide vaccine. Receptors were obtained from a man younger than 40 with glioma.

The rearrangement joins TRBV29-1 to TRBJ2-7; TRBD2 matches at 15 bases. Germline assignment: CDR1 SQVTM and CDR2 ANQGSEA. The J segment lost 5 bases and the V segment lost 5 bases, leaving 22 bases of the junction unmatched. There are 20 residues in the CDR3. The CDR3 DNA follows: TGCAGCGTTATGACAGCTACCGGGACTAGCGGGAGGTCCGTCTTTGACGAGCAGTACTTC. Translated: CSVMTATGTSGRSVFDEQYF.

The chain couples TRBV19 to TRBJ2-1; D might be TRBD2 (6 bases). The V gene's germline CDR1 is LNHDA and CDR2 SQIVND (reference sequence). The length of the CDR3 is 15 residues. Trimming removed 8 bases at V and 7 bases at J, with 21 bases between. Written as DNA, the CDR3 is TGTGCCAGTGCCGGGGGAAGCGTAGTCTGGAATGAGCAGTTCTTC. Its translation: CASAGGSVVWNEQFF.

The V gene is TRBV2, the J gene TRBJ1-6, with 9 bases fitting TRBD1. Germline V CDR1 and CDR2: SNHLY, FYNNEI. The CDR3 consists of 15 residues. The trim removed 5 bases at V and 9 bases at J, leaving 8 bases unmatched. The CDR3 nucleotides read TGTGCCAGCAGTAGGACAGGGGAGAGGGGTTCACCCCTCCACTTT. It encodes CASSRTGERGSPLHF.

This chain joins TRBV27 and TRBJ2-7, with 8 bases lining up with TRBD1. The CDR3 runs to 15 residues. V lost 4 bases and J lost 7; bases outside the gene matches: 12. The germline CDR1 and CDR2 sequences are MNHEY and SMNVEV (reference sequence). The CDR3 spells CASSSFIPTGEEQYF. The CDR3 bases are TGTGCCAGCAGTTCTTTTATTCCGACAGGGGAAGAGCAGTACTTC.

This chain links TRBV19 with TRBJ2-5; D is perhaps TRBD2 (6 bases). Germline CDR1 reads LNHDA; CDR2 reads SQIVND (reference sequence). Trimming left V 1 base short and J 5 bases short, with 14 bases between. The length of the CDR3 is 15 residues. The CDR3 DNA reads as TGTGCCAGTAGTATAGTACGGGGGAATGAGGAGACCCAGTACTTC. It specifies CASSIVRGNEETQYF.

In this sample, this clone turned up a few times. This rearrangement joins TRBV10-3 to TRBJ1-1; 7 bases line up with TRBD1. CDR3 size: 17 residues. Germline V gene lookup returns CDR1 ENHRY and CDR2 SYGVKD. V gave up 2 bases and J gave up 1 base; unmatched junction bases: 10. Written as DNA, the CDR3 is TGTGCCATCAGTGAGGCCCCCGGGACAGTCACGAACACTGAAGCTTTCTTT. This gives the protein CAISEAPGTVTNTEAFF.

The V and J genes are TRBV19 and TRBJ1-1, with D perhaps matching TRBD1 (5 bases). Germline V gives CDR1 LNHDA, CDR2 SQIVND (reference sequence). V was cut by 6 bases and J by 5 bases, with 13 bases left in between. The CDR3 has 13 residues. CDR3 amino acids: CASRTLSGTEAFF. For the CDR3, the DNA is TGTGCCAGTAGAACGTTGTCAGGGACTGAAGCTTTCTTT.

This rearrangement joins TRBV7-7 to TRBJ2-1; D possibly uses TRBD1 or TRBD2 (6 bases each). Looked up from germline, CDR1 is SSHAT and CDR2 is FNYEAQ (reference sequence). Trimming shortened V by 0 bases and J by 8 bases, and 11 bases separated the two germline ends. This CDR3 has 14 amino acids. In DNA, the CDR3 is TGTGCCAGCAGCTTAGCTCGGGGGCGATATGAGCAGTTCTTC. Translation gives CASSLARGRYEQFF.

The genes are TRBV6-5 and TRBJ1-6; D ambiguous. The CDR3 sequence is 16 residues long. V lost 3 bases and J 7 bases, leaving 16 bases between the germline ends. Per germline, CDR1 MNHEY and CDR2 SVGAGI. DNA for the CDR3: TGTGCCAGCAGTTATATAACTCCGGATACGAATTCACCCCTCCACTTT. Amino acid sequence: CASSYITPDTNSPLHF.

A single count supports this clone. The chain employs TRBV5-4 and TRBJ1-1, with D possibly TRBD1 on 6 matching bases. Trimming removed 2 bases from V and 2 bases from J, with 13 bases in between. Germline V CDR1 and CDR2: SGHNT, YYREEE (reference sequence). The CDR3 loop spans 15 amino acids. CDR3 region: CASSLKQGYNTEAFF. CDR3 in DNA: TGTGCCAGCAGCTTAAAACAGGGATACAACACTGAAGCTTTCTTT.

This rearrangement joins TRBV6-5 to TRBJ2-3; D perhaps matches TRBD1 (5 bases). Germline V gene data show CDR1 as MNHEY and CDR2 as SVGAGI. V lost 4 bases to trimming and J lost 8 bases, with 13 bases between them. The CDR3 length is 13 residues. The CDR3 region is CASSSGGAGTQYF. The CDR3 bases are TGTGCCAGCAGTTCCGGTGGGGCTGGTACGCAGTATTTT.

V usage is TRBV2 and J usage is TRBJ1-1; D not certain. Germline CDR1 SNHLY, CDR2 FYNNEI. V shed 4 bases and J shed 0 bases, with 33 bases lying between them. This CDR3 region has 22 residues. Here the CDR3 DNA reads TGTGCCAGCAGTGTTGTTACCCGATTACTCCCCTCGGTTGGGAAACTGAACACTGAAGCTTTCTTT. Translating it yields CASSVVTRLLPSVGKLNTEAFF.

The chain links TRBV11-2 to TRBJ2-3, with 7 bases aligning to TRBD2. This CDR3 is built from 15 residues. Trimming at V came to 5 bases and at J to 1 base, leaving 6 bases not matched to a gene. Germline V lookup: CDR1 SGHAT, CDR2 FQNNGV. DNA of the CDR3: TGTGCCAGCAGCCCCCGGGCGGGGGGCACAGATACGCAGTATTTT. Translated, it gives CASSPRAGGTDTQYF.

The chain links TRBV18 to TRBJ1-1; D is undetermined. The CDR3 totals 16 residues. Trimming stripped 1 base from V and 0 bases from J, with 12 bases between. Germline CDR1 reads KGHSH; CDR2 reads LQKENI. The CDR3 loop is CASSPRDQTLNTEAFF. The CDR3 DNA is TGTGCCAGCTCACCACGTGACCAAACCCTGAACACTGAAGCTTTCTTT.

The gene calls are TRBV30 and TRBJ1-3; no firm D call. This CDR3 spans 14 amino acids. Germline-derived CDR1 and CDR2 are GTSNPN and SVGIG (reference sequence). V was clipped by 0 bases and J by 3 bases, with 9 bases between them. The CDR3 loop reads CAWSVPGFGNTIYF. CDR3 nucleotide sequence: TGTGCCTGGAGTGTTCCGGGTTTTGGAAACACCATATATTTT.

The V and J genes are TRBV7-9 and TRBJ2-7; tentative D call: TRBD2 (5 bases). This CDR3 is built from 15 residues. V gave up 3 bases and J gave up 0 bases, with 12 bases separating them. The V gene's germline CDR1 is SEHNR and CDR2 FQNEAQ (reference sequence). The CDR3 DNA is TGTGCCAGCAGCTTGGTCGGGGTCTTCTCCTACGAGCAGTACTTC. The encoded protein is CASSLVGVFSYEQYF.

The CDR3 nucleotides are TGTGCCAGCAGCGTAAGCCGGGACAGGGATAGCTACACCTTC. It specifies CASSVSRDRDSYTF. V and J are TRBV7-9 and TRBJ1-2, with TRBD1 matching over 9 bases. CDR1 is SEHNR and CDR2 is FQNEAQ in the germline V gene (reference sequence). This CDR3 region has 14 residues. Trimming took 5 bases from V and 9 from J; bases not matched to a gene: 10.

This clone was observed once. The chain is built from TRBV6-6 and TRBJ1-5, with a tentative D call TRBD1 (5 bases). Per the germline V gene, CDR1 is MNHNY and CDR2 is SVGAGI (reference sequence). This CDR3 has 14 residues. Trimming cost V 2 bases and J 5 bases, with 10 bases left between them. The CDR3: CASSYRDGDQPQHF. CDR3 DNA: TGTGCCAGCAGTTACCGGGACGGAGATCAGCCCCAGCATTTT.

The chain recombines TRBV2 with TRBJ2-7, with TRBD1 matching over 8 bases. Germline loops: CDR1 SNHLY, CDR2 FYNNEI. The trim removed 8 bases at V and 3 bases at J, leaving 15 bases unmatched. The CDR3 is 16 residues long. CDR3 loop: CASEGKGQGSDYEQYF. The CDR3, as DNA: TGTGCCAGCGAGGGAAAAGGACAGGGTTCTGACTACGAGCAGTACTTC.